This T cell receptor beta chain was retrieved from a study of low-dose radiotherapy and immunotherapy resistance in tumors. Study as a whole: On a schedule of every two weeks, intravenous cyclophosphamide at a dose of 200 mg/m2 was delivered one day before each radiation and immunotherapy administration. Study patients were administered oral aspirin at 300 mg daily for four cycles from cycle 1 day 1.

The CDR3 covers 16 residues. The germline gives CDR1 SGHNT, CDR2 YYREEE (reference sequence). Trimming cost V 0 bases and J 1 base; bases outside gene matches: 2. Donors received a regimen that comprised nivolumab, ipilimumab, aspirin, low-dose cyclophosphamide and low-dose radiotherapy. Priming of first-strand cDNA relied on TRAV- and TRBV-specific primers (covering alpha and beta chains). TCRs underwent approximately 20 PCR cycles of amplification with a constant-region primer and V-primer adapter. In vitro transcription was used to amplify the isolated mRNA. TCRdb recomputed calls from the reads with MiXCR, one row per CDR3 protein. The table has 11,000 to 15,000 distinct CDR3 sequences, more than 65% seen once; the top ten hold around 5%.

The origin of this receptor is a human donor with advanced metastatic prostate, ovarian, gallbladder or colorectal cancer (not recorded which). This table probably holds off-target reads from a library built for another chain. This sequence joins TRBV5-4 and TRBJ2-5; 11 positions match TRBD2. The CDR3 DNA follows: TGTGCCAGCAGCTTGGATCTAGCGGGGGGCCAAGAGACCCAGTACTTC. Protein product: CASSLDLAGGQETQYF. Using reference TRBV5-4 and TRBJ2-5 for the parts outside the CDR3, the full variable domain is ETGVTQSPTHLIKTRGQQVTLRCSSQSGHNTVSWYQQALGQGPQFIFQYYREEENGRGNFPPRFSGLQFPNYSSELNVNALELDDSALYLCASSLDLAGGQETQYFGPGTRLLVL.